The rows below give T cell receptor beta chains drawn from one sample of a study of T cells in Graves' hyperthyroidism and ophthalmopathy. Via MiXCR, TCRdb re-called the multiplex PCR reads, giving one row per CDR3 protein. Among fewer than 500,000 distinct CDR3 sequences listed, roughly 13% were seen once. The sequenced material came from blood. These receptor sequences come from a man aged 25-40 years with Graves' hyperthyroidism that later progressed to Graves' ophthalmopathy. Both conserved end residues are part of each CDR3. The D gene is left open where the match is weak. Expanded clones get a size class; other rows say once, few or many, or leave the size out.

size: .; V: TRBV30; J: TRBJ2-4; D: .; CDR3: CAWSDPGQIAKNIQYF; DNA: TGTGCCTGGAGTGATCCGGGACAAATAGCCAAAAACATTCAGTACTTC
size: many; V: TRBV11-3; J: TRBJ2-1; D: TRBD1; CDR3: CASSLGQASYNEQFF; DNA: TGTGCCAGCAGCCTAGGACAGGCCTCCTACAATGAGCAGTTCTTC
size: .; V: TRBV27; J: TRBJ2-2; D: TRBD2; CDR3: CASSLFQGGTGELFF; DNA: TGTGCCAGCAGTTTATTTCAGGGAGGGACCGGGGAGCTGTTTTTT
size: .; V: TRBV4-1; J: TRBJ2-7; D: .; CDR3: CASSQEASRHYEQYF; DNA: TGCGCCAGCAGCCAAGAAGCAAGCAGACACTACGAGCAGTACTTC
size: many; V: TRBV12-3/TRBV12-4; J: TRBJ2-1; D: TRBD2; CDR3: CASSLETRVAGGVYNEQFF; DNA: TGTGCCAGCAGTTTAGAGACCCGGGTTGCGGGGGGGGTCTACAATGAGCAGTTCTTC
size: few; V: TRBV6-1; J: TRBJ2-7; D: .; CDR3: CASSTGDGDEQYF; DNA: TGTGCCAGCAGTACGGGGGACGGTGACGAGCAGTACTTC
size: .; V: TRBV6-1; J: TRBJ1-3; D: .; CDR3: CASSDGYGNTIYF; DNA: TGTGCCAGCAGTGATGGGTATGGAAACACCATATATTTT
size: few; V: TRBV7-8; J: TRBJ2-1; D: TRBD1; CDR3: CASSLVRVDTGGQFF; DNA: TGTGCCAGCAGCTTGGTTCGGGTTGACACAGGGGGACAGTTCTTC
size: many; V: TRBV28; J: TRBJ1-4; D: .; CDR3: CASRYRVREKLFF; DNA: TGTGCCAGCAGGTACAGGGTAAGAGAAAAACTGTTTTTT
size: many; V: TRBV12-3/TRBV12-4; J: TRBJ1-1; D: .; CDR3: CASSGRALNTEAFF; DNA: TGTGCCAGCAGCGGAAGGGCCCTTAACACTGAAGCTTTCTTT
size: many; V: TRBV2; J: TRBJ2-2; D: .; CDR3: CASSPVVTRTGELFF; DNA: TGTGCCAGCAGTCCAGTTGTAACGCGCACCGGGGAGCTGTTTTTT
size: many; V: TRBV19; J: TRBJ2-7; D: .; CDR3: CASSILGTGSYEQYF; DNA: TGTGCCAGTAGTATATTGGGCACGGGTTCCTACGAGCAGTACTTC
size: few; V: TRBV11-2; J: TRBJ1-2; D: .; CDR3: CASSDGTVYGYTF; DNA: TGTGCCAGCAGCGACGGGACGGTCTATGGCTACACCTTC
size: many; V: TRBV6-1; J: TRBJ2-7; D: .; CDR3: CASSGLTAQSSYEQYF; DNA: TGTGCCAGCAGTGGGTTGACAGCACAAAGCTCCTACGAGCAGTACTTC
size: .; V: TRBV30; J: TRBJ2-1; D: .; CDR3: CAWSLGPYNEQFF; DNA: TGTGCCTGGAGTTTAGGCCCCTACAATGAGCAGTTCTTC
size: many; V: TRBV11-2; J: TRBJ1-1; D: TRBD1; CDR3: CASSFPVLGQGAAEAFF; DNA: TGTGCCAGCAGCTTTCCCGTATTGGGACAGGGCGCCGCTGAAGCTTTCTTT
size: .; V: TRBV2; J: TRBJ2-7; D: .; CDR3: CASSVRQEQYF; DNA: TGTGCCAGCAGTGTTAGGCAGGAGCAGTACTTC
size: many; V: TRBV25-1; J: TRBJ2-7; D: TRBD2; CDR3: CASSGIAGGHYEQYF; DNA: TGTGCCAGCAGTGGAATAGCGGGGGGCCACTACGAGCAGTACTTC
size: many; V: TRBV7-6; J: TRBJ1-1; D: .; CDR3: CASSADGTYTEAFF; DNA: TGTGCCAGCAGCGCCGACGGGACTTACACTGAAGCTTTCTTT
size: many; V: TRBV24-1; J: TRBJ1-1; D: .; CDR3: CATSDPGGTEAFF; DNA: TGTGCCACCAGTGACCCTGGGGGGACTGAAGCTTTCTTT
size: many; V: TRBV28; J: TRBJ2-1; D: .; CDR3: CASSLSLAYNEQFF; DNA: TGTGCCAGCAGTTTATCTCTGGCCTACAATGAGCAGTTCTTC
size: many; V: TRBV20-1; J: TRBJ2-1; D: TRBD2; CDR3: CSARYYSGGAYNEQFF; DNA: TGCAGTGCTAGATATTATAGCGGGGGAGCCTACAATGAGCAGTTCTTC
size: .; V: TRBV7-9; J: TRBJ2-3; D: .; CDR3: CASSFVSRTDTQYF; DNA: TGTGCCAGCAGCTTTGTTTCCCGCACAGATACGCAGTATTTT
size: many; V: TRBV11-3; J: TRBJ1-3; D: .; CDR3: CASSLERRRTIYF; DNA: TGTGCCAGCAGCTTAGAGAGAAGGCGGACCATATATTTT
size: once; V: TRBV9; J: TRBJ1-2; D: TRBD1; CDR3: CASSAGTGSFYGYTF; DNA: TGTGCCAGCAGCGCGGGGACAGGTTCTTTCTATGGCTACACCTTC
size: many; V: TRBV5-5; J: TRBJ1-1; D: .; CDR3: CASSSGRPNTEAFF; DNA: TGTGCCAGCAGCAGTGGGAGGCCGAACACTGAAGCTTTCTTT
size: many; V: TRBV2; J: TRBJ1-5; D: TRBD1; CDR3: CASSAGQGASQPQHF; DNA: TGTGCCAGCAGCGCGGGACAGGGGGCGAGTCAGCCCCAGCATTTT
size: few; V: TRBV27; J: TRBJ1-2; D: .; CDR3: CASSHRDGYGGYTF; DNA: TGTGCCAGCAGTCACCGGGACGGATATGGTGGCTACACCTTC
size: many; V: TRBV12-5; J: TRBJ1-1; D: .; CDR3: CASSGGWTEAFF; DNA: TGTGCTAGTTCAGGAGGGTGGACTGAAGCTTTCTTT
size: .; V: TRBV19; J: TRBJ2-1; D: .; CDR3: CASSIGDSIYNEQFF; DNA: TGTGCCAGTAGTATAGGGGACTCGATCTACAATGAGCAGTTCTTC
size: .; V: TRBV18; J: TRBJ1-2; D: TRBD1; CDR3: CASSPRDRGLEGYTF; DNA: TGTGCCAGCTCACCACGGGACAGGGGCCTTGAGGGCTACACCTTC
size: .; V: TRBV6-2/TRBV6-3; J: TRBJ1-2; D: .; CDR3: CASMNQEVSYGYTF; DNA: TGTGCCAGCATGAACCAGGAGGTCAGCTATGGCTACACCTTC
size: many; V: TRBV6-1; J: TRBJ1-3; D: .; CDR3: CASSKQGLYSGNTIYF; DNA: TGTGCCAGCAGTAAACAGGGCCTATACTCTGGAAACACCATATATTTT
size: many; V: TRBV29-1; J: TRBJ1-1; D: .; CDR3: CSVGEDTEAFF; DNA: TGCAGCGTTGGGGAGGACACTGAAGCTTTCTTT
size: few; V: TRBV6-2/TRBV6-3; J: TRBJ1-4; D: .; CDR3: CASSYSRDHRDEKLFF; DNA: TGTGCCAGCAGTTACTCCCGGGACCATCGGGATGAAAAACTGTTTTTT
size: many; V: TRBV24-1; J: TRBJ1-5; D: TRBD1; CDR3: CATSGDRGSNQPQHF; DNA: TGTGCCACCAGTGGTGACAGGGGTTCCAATCAGCCCCAGCATTTT
size: many; V: TRBV6-1; J: TRBJ1-5; D: TRBD1; CDR3: CASSEGRDSYSNQPQHF; DNA: TGTGCCAGCAGTGAAGGGCGGGACAGCTATAGCAATCAGCCCCAGCATTTT
size: .; V: TRBV5-1; J: TRBJ2-1; D: .; CDR3: CASSLNLGSYNEQFF; DNA: TGCGCCAGCAGCTTGAACCTGGGCTCATACAATGAGCAGTTCTTC
size: many; V: TRBV3-1; J: TRBJ1-3; D: .; CDR3: CASSQGATGNTIYF; DNA: TGTGCCAGCAGCCAAGGTGCGACTGGAAACACCATATATTTT
size: many; V: TRBV28; J: TRBJ2-7; D: .; CDR3: CASSNQGGYYEQYF; DNA: TGTGCCAGCAGTAACCAGGGGGGTTACTACGAGCAGTACTTC
size: few; V: TRBV24-1; J: TRBJ2-5; D: .; CDR3: CATSDPSRGRETQYF; DNA: TGTGCCACCAGTGACCCTTCAAGGGGGAGGGAGACCCAGTACTTC
size: many; V: TRBV20-1; J: TRBJ2-1; D: TRBD2; CDR3: CSARVSLAGANEQFF; DNA: TGCAGTGCTAGGGTTAGTCTAGCGGGGGCCAATGAGCAGTTCTTC
size: many; V: TRBV20-1; J: TRBJ1-1; D: .; CDR3: CSARDEGTEAFF; DNA: TGCAGTGCTAGAGATGAAGGAACTGAAGCTTTCTTT
size: many; V: TRBV7-7; J: TRBJ2-7; D: TRBD2; CDR3: CASSLGSGGLYEQYF; DNA: TGTGCTAGCAGCTTAGGCAGCGGGGGGCTTTACGAGCAGTACTTC
size: few; V: TRBV27; J: TRBJ2-6; D: .; CDR3: CASRGVGTGISGANVLTF; DNA: TGTGCCAGCAGGGGGGTAGGGACGGGAATCTCTGGGGCCAACGTCCTGACTTTC
size: many; V: TRBV7-6; J: TRBJ2-5; D: TRBD1; CDR3: CASSLQAGGTFGETQYF; DNA: TGTGCCAGCAGCTTACAGGCAGGGGGCACGTTTGGAGAGACCCAGTACTTC
size: many; V: TRBV20-1; J: TRBJ1-2; D: .; CDR3: CSAQGFGGYTF; DNA: TGCAGTGCTCAGGGTTTCGGGGGCTACACCTTC
size: .; V: TRBV27; J: TRBJ2-2; D: TRBD1; CDR3: CASSSTGATGELFF; DNA: TGTGCCAGCAGTTCGACAGGGGCGACCGGGGAGCTGTTTTTT
size: .; V: TRBV5-1; J: TRBJ2-5; D: .; CDR3: CASSFGPRETQYF; DNA: TGCGCCAGCAGCTTCGGACCGCGGGAGACCCAGTACTTC
size: many; V: TRBV6-5; J: TRBJ2-7; D: .; CDR3: CASSYSRNGAAHEQYF; DNA: TGTGCCAGCAGTTACTCGAGAAATGGGGCGGCCCACGAGCAGTACTTC
size: many; V: TRBV29-1; J: TRBJ1-2; D: .; CDR3: CSVDATGSYGYTF; DNA: TGCAGCGTTGATGCGACAGGCTCCTATGGCTACACCTTC
size: many; V: TRBV6-2/TRBV6-3; J: TRBJ2-3; D: .; CDR3: CASNPRGSTDTQYF; DNA: TGTGCCAGCAACCCGCGGGGCAGCACAGATACGCAGTATTTT